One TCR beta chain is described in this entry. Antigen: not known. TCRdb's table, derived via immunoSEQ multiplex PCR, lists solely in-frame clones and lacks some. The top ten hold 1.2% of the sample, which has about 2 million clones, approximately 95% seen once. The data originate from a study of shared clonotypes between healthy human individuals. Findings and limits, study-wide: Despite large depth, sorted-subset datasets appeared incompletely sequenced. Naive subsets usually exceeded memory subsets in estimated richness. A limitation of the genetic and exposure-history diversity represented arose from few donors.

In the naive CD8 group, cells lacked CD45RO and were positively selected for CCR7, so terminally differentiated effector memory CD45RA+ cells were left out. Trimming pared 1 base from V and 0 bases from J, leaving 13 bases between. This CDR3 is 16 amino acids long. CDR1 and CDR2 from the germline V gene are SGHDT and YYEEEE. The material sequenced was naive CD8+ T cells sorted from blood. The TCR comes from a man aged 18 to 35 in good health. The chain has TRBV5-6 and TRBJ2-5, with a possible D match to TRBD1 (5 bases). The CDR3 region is CASSLTGSTYQETQYF. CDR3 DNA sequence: TGTGCCAGCAGCTTGACAGGTTCGACGTACCAAGAGACCCAGTACTTC. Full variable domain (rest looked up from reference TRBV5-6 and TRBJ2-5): DAGVTQSPTHLIKTRGQQVTLRCSPKSGHDTVSWYQQALGQGPQFIFQYYEEEERQRGNFPDRFSGHQFPNYSSELNVNALLLGDSALYLCASSLTGSTYQETQYFGPGTRLLVL.